This T cell receptor beta chain was identified during a study of cytomegalovirus exposure and HLA in healthy donors. This CDR3 spans 16 amino acids. Germline V gene data show CDR1 as SSHAT and CDR2 as FNYEAQ (reference sequence). Study results and limitations: Association with HLA alleles at 0.05 false discovery rate was found for roughly 17,000 TCR beta sequences in a later analysis.

Amplification used 60 Vbeta primers and 13 Jbeta primers. The assay was immunoSEQ multiplex PCR, and TCRdb's table has in-frame clones only and misses some. This sample yields about 120,000 clones, of which around 76% are seen a single time; roughly 31% belongs to the top ten. With respect to this clone: Its cognate antigen is unknown. A junction boundary mismatches the germline segment, possibly from a read error.

This TCR was sampled from a man between 60 and 75 years old in good health and CMV-seropositive. The chain has TRBV7-7 and TRBJ2-2; 9 bases agree with TRBD1. Sequencing input: PBMCs. CDR3 nucleotides: TGTGCTAGCAGCAATGGACAGGGGTTTTTTACCGGGGAGCTGTTTTTT. Translated, it gives CASSNGQGFFTGELFF.